The sequence of this TCR beta chain was determined in a study of blood T cells in healthy people across ages. Study-wide points: The percentage of naive T cells correlated strongly with TCR beta diversity. Expanded clonotype shifts may have been confounded, as the donors had an unknown CMV status.

This CDR3 has 14 amino acids. V was pared by 6 bases and J by 4 bases, with 10 bases between. This clonotype has more than one count but fewer than ten. Its antigen remains unknown. Each donor supplied 7.5 to 10 milliliters of peripheral blood. A second PCR of roughly 7 to 11 cycles used a sample-barcoded 5' primer and a J-beta primer mix. The authors tagged each cDNA molecule using a template-switch adaptor with 12 random nucleotides. TCRdb fed the 5' RACE reads into MiXCR, producing one record per CDR3 protein. The top ten clones hold more than 20% of a sample with fewer than 900,000 distinct CDR3 sequences, roughly 43% of them seen once.

Sequencing was carried out using blood. The receptor was isolated from a woman aged 55-69 years in good health. The rearrangement joins TRBV12-3 or TRBV12-4 to TRBJ2-6; no clear D. CDR3 sequence reads: CASRLELGANVLTF. DNA of the CDR3: TGTGCCAGCAGGTTGGAACTCGGGGCCAACGTCCTGACTTTC.